This is a list of T cell receptor beta chains from one sample in a study of early stage breast cancer tumors. Assay used: immunoSEQ multiplex PCR; TCRdb lists only in-frame clones, some missing. The sample includes 25,000 to 35,000 clones, about 83% of them seen just once. The sample taken for sequencing was blood. Receptors originate from a person aged 50-59 years with breast cancer. Each CDR3 is given with its conserved first and last residue. A D gene is named only where the DNA matches it firmly. Clone size is not always given. Where it is, it says once, few, many or a class for expanded clones.

clone size	D gene	J gene	V gene	CDR3 DNA	CDR3 protein
-	TRBD1	TRBJ2-5	TRBV5-1	TGCGCCAGCAGACCAACAGGGGGCGCAGGGGAGACCCAGTACTTC	CASRPTGGAGETQYF
once	-	TRBJ2-1	TRBV5-1	TGCGCCAGCAGCCTGGAATCGTCCCCCCTAAGGAATGAGCAGTTCTTC	CASSLESSPLRNEQFF
-	-	TRBJ1-2	TRBV27	TGTGCCAGCAGTCAATTATCCACAGGGTTCGATGGCTACACCTTC	CASSQLSTGFDGYTF
-	TRBD1	TRBJ2-7	TRBV2	TGTGCCAGCAGTGAAGACGACAGGGACGAGCAGTACTTC	CASSEDDRDEQYF
-	-	TRBJ1-2	TRBV25-1	TGTGCCAGCAGTGTTAACTATGGCTACACCTTC	CASSVNYGYTF
-	-	TRBJ2-5	TRBV30	TGTGCCTGGAGTGTACCAGGTCCAACGGGGACCCAGTACTTC	CAWSVPGPTGTQYF
-	TRBD1	TRBJ1-5	TRBV15	TGTGCCACCAGCGGGAGTGGCTCAGGGGGTTATCAGCCCCAGCATTTT	CATSGSGSGGYQPQHF
-	-	TRBJ2-3	TRBV5-6	TGTGCCAGCAGCTTGGCTAACGGGCCAGATACGCAGTATTTT	CASSLANGPDTQYF
-	-	TRBJ2-4	TRBV29-1	TGCAGCGTTGAAAGGGGGGGGAACATTCAGTACTTC	CSVERGGNIQYF
-	-	TRBJ2-1	TRBV7-3	TGTGCCAGCAGCGTCCTGGGGGGCTACAATGAGCAGTTCTTC	CASSVLGGYNEQFF
few	-	TRBJ1-5	TRBV11-2	TGTGCCAGCAGCCAGAGAGACCAGGGGCCCCAGCATTTT	CASSQRDQGPQHF
-	-	TRBJ2-5	TRBV11-3	TGTGCCAGCAGCCGGGGGGCCGAAGAGACCCAGTACTTC	CASSRGAEETQYF
-	-	TRBJ2-7	TRBV4-3	TGCGCCAGCAGCCAAAAACGGGGGTGGGACGAGCAGTACTTC	CASSQKRGWDEQYF
-	-	TRBJ1-6	TRBV14	TGTGCCAGCAGCCGGGGGGCAGGGGCATTGCCCCTCCACTTT	CASSRGAGALPLHF
-	TRBD1	TRBJ2-7	TRBV29-1	TGCAGCGTTGGGGGACAGACTTACGAGCAGTACTTC	CSVGGQTYEQYF
few	-	TRBJ2-7	TRBV5-6	TGTGCCAGCAGCTCGGTCCTCTTCGCCGAGCAGTACTTC	CASSSVLFAEQYF
-	-	TRBJ2-5	TRBV21-1	TGTGCCAGCCGGGGTGAGACCCAGTACTTC	CASRGETQYF
once	TRBD2	TRBJ2-5	TRBV6-4	TGTGCCAGCAGTGACTCGACGATAGCGGGAGGTTGGATGGAGACCCAGTACTTC	CASSDSTIAGGWMETQYF
-	TRBD1	TRBJ2-5	TRBV10-2	TGCGCCAGCAGTGAAGCATCAGGGGGCCGAGGAGAGACCCAGTACTTC	CASSEASGGRGETQYF
-	TRBD1	TRBJ2-2	TRBV7-9	TGTGCCAGCAGCCCCGGGACAGGAAACACCGGGGGGCTGTTTTTT	CASSPGTGNTGGLFF
-	-	TRBJ1-5	TRBV5-1	TGCGCCAGCAGCTTGGGTCAGGGCATGGAAGGGGGTCAGCCCCAGCATTTT	CASSLGQGMEGGQPQHF
once	TRBD2	TRBJ2-3	TRBV27	TGTGCCAGCAGTTTTCGGAGCGGGGGGGCTCCAGATACGCAGTATTTT	CASSFRSGGAPDTQYF
-	TRBD1	TRBJ1-2	TRBV6-5	TGTGCCAGCAGTTACCAGATTGACAGGGATGGCTATGGCTACACCTTC	CASSYQIDRDGYGYTF
-	-	TRBJ2-5	TRBV6-5	TGTGCCAGCAGTTACTCGGAAGCGGCGACCCAGTACTTC	CASSYSEAATQYF
-	-	TRBJ2-1	TRBV7-9	TGTGCCAGCAGTCTCGGGCCGCGGGGAGTCTACAATGAGCAGTTCTTC	CASSLGPRGVYNEQFF
-	-	TRBJ1-1	TRBV6-6	TGTGCCAGCAGCCCACGTACTGAAGCTTTCTTT	CASSPRTEAFF
-	-	TRBJ2-5	TRBV19	TGTGCCAGTACCCTAGGGGGGGGACGTAAAGGGGAGACCCAGTACTTC	CASTLGGGRKGETQYF
-	TRBD2	TRBJ2-2	TRBV5-1	TGCGCCAGCAGCCCGGGACTAGCGGGGCCCACCGGGGAGCTGTTTTTT	CASSPGLAGPTGELFF
-	-	TRBJ2-5	TRBV5-4	TGTGCTTCGTGGTGGCAGGGGAGGTTGGAGACCCAGTACTTC	CASWWQGRLETQYF
-	-	TRBJ2-1	TRBV11-3	TGTGCCAGCAGCTTAGATCCCCAAGGGGCCCATGAGCAGTTCTTC	CASSLDPQGAHEQFF
few	-	TRBJ1-2	TRBV30	TGTGCCTGGGAACAGGGAATCTATGGCTACACCTTC	CAWEQGIYGYTF
-	TRBD2	TRBJ2-7	TRBV4-3	TGCGCCAGCAGCCAAGACCGACTAGCGGGATTCGAGCAGTACTTC	CASSQDRLAGFEQYF
-	-	TRBJ2-6	TRBV6-5	TGTGCCAGCAGGAGCACCTCTGGGGCCAACGTCCTGACTTTC	CASRSTSGANVLTF
-	-	TRBJ1-4	TRBV19	TGTGCCACCTTTTCTGGGAGGGGGAAACTGTTTTTT	CATFSGRGKLFF
-	-	TRBJ2-7	TRBV6-5	TGTGCCAGCAGTTACTCGGGCAGGTGGGGTTACGAGCAGTACTTC	CASSYSGRWGYEQYF
once	-	TRBJ1-5	TRBV2	TGTGCCAGCAGGCACGGATTGAGCAATCAGCCCCAGCATTTT	CASRHGLSNQPQHF
few	TRBD1	TRBJ2-7	TRBV2	TGTGCCAGCAGTACAGAGACAGGGTCCGAGCAGTACTTC	CASSTETGSEQYF
-	TRBD2	TRBJ2-5	TRBV5-1	TGCGCCAGCAGCTTCATAGCGGGAGCCGAAGAGACCCAGTACTTC	CASSFIAGAEETQYF